The clone carrying this TCR beta chain showed up just a few times. As yet, its antigen is unknown. The sample belongs to a study of T cells in Graves' hyperthyroidism and ophthalmopathy. Overall study results and limits: Most expanded thyroid clonotypes above 0.001 also appeared in blood. Model-based prediction identified ophthalmopathy a median 6.5 months prior to its onset.

TCR beta CDR3 regions were amplified from RNA. The study used the HTBI primer set for a first-round RT-PCR of the TCR CDR3. TCRdb recomputed calls from the multiplex PCR reads with MiXCR, one row per CDR3 protein. The repertoire holds approximately 700,000 distinct CDR3 sequences, with 45% as singletons. This CDR3 is 14 amino acids long. The germline gives CDR1 SGHVS, CDR2 FNYEAQ. V lost 3 bases to trimming and J lost 1 base, with 9 bases between them. The clonotype originates from an adult man with Graves' disease, either hyperthyroidism or ophthalmopathy (not recorded which). Sequenced: peripheral blood or thyroid tissue (not recorded which). This chain connects TRBV7-6 to TRBJ2-5; no definite D call. CDR3 sequence (DNA): TGTGCCAGCAGCTTCGGCGGAGTCCAAGAGACCCAGTACTTC. It is translated as CASSFGGVQETQYF.